This T cell receptor (beta chain) was identified in a study of T-cell memory formation after mild COVID-19. Background on the study: TCR clusters were mostly confined to one donor each.

Constant-segment primers were used for 5'RACE, and the resulting TCR alpha and TCR beta cDNA libraries carried sample barcodes and UMIs. TCRdb used MiXCR to reprocess the 5' RACE reads, holding one entry per CDR3 protein. The table shows roughly 110,000 distinct CDR3 sequences, with approximately 14% occurring only once. Germline assignment: CDR1 MNHEY and CDR2 SVGEGT. Trimming removed 7 bases from V and 5 bases from J, with 14 bases in between. CDR3 length equals 13 residues. A few counts support this clonotype. Sequenced input: PBMCs or a T cell subset sorted from them (not recorded which). The sequence was obtained from a man aged 18 to 29 who had mild COVID-19 (a few samples of this study predate the infection). Cell type and time point are not known. The chain recombines TRBV6-2 or TRBV6-3 with TRBJ2-5; tentatively, D is TRBD2 (6 bases). This chain's CDR3 is CASIGTGEETQYF. In DNA form, the CDR3 reads TGTGCCAGCATCGGGACGGGGGAGGAGACCCAGTACTTC.